The entry below describes one T cell receptor beta chain. Sequencing targeted TCR beta in blood CD8+ and CD4+ T cells. The multiple sclerosis controls were treatment-naive patients with relapsing-remitting disease that was stable or active. Random hexamers primed reverse transcription of roughly 0.5 to 1 ug RNA. MiXCR was run by TCRdb on the immunoSEQ multiplex PCR reads, yielding one entry per CDR3 protein. The sample shows 150,000 to 250,000 distinct CDR3 sequences, about 96% of them seen only once. The entry originates in a study of CD8 T cells in Susac syndrome. This receptor was obtained from a human donor with multiple sclerosis. The sample was CD4+ T cells from PBMCs.

This CDR3 is CASTISGGQPQHF. CDR3 in DNA: TGTGCCAGTACCATTAGCGGGGGGCAGCCCCAGCATTTT. V is TRBV19 and J is TRBJ1-5; the D gene is possibly TRBD1 (5 bases). Germline values: CDR1 LNHDA, CDR2 SQIVND (reference sequence). The germline V and J ends were trimmed by 7 bases and 7 bases, with 14 bases remaining between them. The CDR3 consists of 13 residues.